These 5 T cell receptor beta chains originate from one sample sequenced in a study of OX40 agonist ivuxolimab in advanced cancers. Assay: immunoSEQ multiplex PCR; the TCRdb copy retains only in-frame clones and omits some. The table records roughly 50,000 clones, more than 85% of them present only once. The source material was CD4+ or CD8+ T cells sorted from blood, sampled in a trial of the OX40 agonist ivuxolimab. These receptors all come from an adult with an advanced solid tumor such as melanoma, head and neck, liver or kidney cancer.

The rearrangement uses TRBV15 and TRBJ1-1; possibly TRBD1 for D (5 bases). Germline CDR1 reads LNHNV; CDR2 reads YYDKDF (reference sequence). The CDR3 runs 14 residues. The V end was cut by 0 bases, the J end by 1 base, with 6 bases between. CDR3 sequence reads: CATSREGGNTEAFF. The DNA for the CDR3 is TGTGCCACCAGCAGAGAGGGGGGGAACACTGAAGCTTTCTTT. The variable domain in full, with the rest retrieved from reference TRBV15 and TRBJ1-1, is DAMVIQNPRYQVTQFGKPVTLSCSQTLNHNVMYWYQQKSSQAPKLLFHYYDKDFNNEADTPDNFQSRRPNTSFCFLDIRSPGLGDTAMYLCATSREGGNTEAFFGQGTRLTVV.

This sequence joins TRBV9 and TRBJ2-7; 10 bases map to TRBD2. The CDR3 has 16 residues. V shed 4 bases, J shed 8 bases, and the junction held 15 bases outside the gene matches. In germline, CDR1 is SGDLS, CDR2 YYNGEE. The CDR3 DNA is TGTGCCAGCAGCCACGAAGGGGGTAGCGGGAGGAACAAGCAGTACTTC. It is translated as CASSHEGGSGRNKQYF.

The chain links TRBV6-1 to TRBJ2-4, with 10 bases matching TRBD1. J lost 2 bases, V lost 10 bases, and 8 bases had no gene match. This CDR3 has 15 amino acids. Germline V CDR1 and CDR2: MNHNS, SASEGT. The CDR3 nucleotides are TGTGCCACGCGAGGGGGACAGGGGACCAAAAACATTCAGTACTTC. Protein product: CATRGGQGTKNIQYF.

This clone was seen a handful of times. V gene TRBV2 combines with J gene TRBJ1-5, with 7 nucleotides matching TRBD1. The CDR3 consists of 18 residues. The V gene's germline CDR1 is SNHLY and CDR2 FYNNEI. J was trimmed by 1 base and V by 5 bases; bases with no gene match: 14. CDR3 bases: TGTGCCAGCAGTTTTTACCCCGGGACAGTAGGGAGCAATCAGCCCCAGCATTTT. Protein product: CASSFYPGTVGSNQPQHF.

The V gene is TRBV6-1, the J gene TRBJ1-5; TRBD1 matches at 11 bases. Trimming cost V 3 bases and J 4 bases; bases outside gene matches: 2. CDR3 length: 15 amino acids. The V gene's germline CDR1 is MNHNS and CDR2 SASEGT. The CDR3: CASSEGQGGNQPQHF. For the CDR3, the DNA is TGTGCCAGCAGTGAGGGACAGGGGGGTAATCAGCCCCAGCATTTT.